This passage covers 9 T cell receptor beta chains from one sample sequenced in a study of tumor and adjacent non-tumor tissue in lung cancer. The library came from three nested PCR rounds adapted from ARM-PCR protocols. Each CDR3 protein gets one entry after TCRdb re-called the multiplex PCR reads with MiXCR. The sample gives roughly 93,000 distinct CDR3 sequences, 67% of which show up once; about 18% is in the top ten. This sample's RNA came from whole unsorted tissue. The source material was lung tumor tissue. The origin of the receptors is a man in his 60s with non-small cell lung cancer.

V is TRBV28 and J is TRBJ2-1, with D perhaps being TRBD1 or TRBD2 (6 bases each). CDR1 is MDHEN and CDR2 is SYDVKM in the germline V gene. V was trimmed by 8 bases and J by 7 bases, leaving 18 bases between them. The CDR3 has 14 amino acids. CDR3 nucleotides: TGTGCCAGCTTCGGGGGCCTAGCTCGGAATGAGCAGTTCTTC. Its protein is CASFGGLARNEQFF.

The chain combines TRBV6-5 with TRBJ2-6; 11 bases fit TRBD1. V was clipped by 0 bases and J by 17 bases; unmatched bases: 18. The germline V gene encodes CDR1 MNHEY and CDR2 SVGAGI. The CDR3 extends over 18 amino acids. The DNA for the CDR3 is TGTGCCAGCAGTTACTCGTGGACAGGGGGCTCTGGGGCCAAGGTCATGACTTTC. This sequence encodes CASSYSWTGGSGAKVMTF.

Notes on this clonotype: One junction end disagrees with the germline gene, perhaps due to a read error. The rearrangement uses TRBV11-3 and TRBJ1-1; a possible D gene is TRBD1 (6 bases). Germline CDR1 reads SGHNT; CDR2 reads YENEEA. This CDR3 is built from 14 residues. The CDR3 loop reads CANSIRQAATEAFF. The CDR3 DNA is TGTGCCAACAGCATTCGACAGGCGGCCACCGAAGCTTTCTTT. Using reference TRBV11-3 and TRBJ1-1 for the parts outside the CDR3, the full variable domain is EAGVVQSPRYKIIEKKQPVAFWCNPISGHNTLYWYLQNLGQGPELLIRYENEEAVDDSQLPKDRFSAERLKGVDSTLKIQPAELGDSAVYLCANSIRQAATEAFFGQGTRLTVV.

The chain employs TRBV11-3 and TRBJ2-3; D unclear. V dropped 10 bases and J dropped 3 bases, with 20 bases sitting between them. The CDR3 extends over 15 amino acids. From germline, CDR1 is SGHNT and CDR2 YENEEA. The CDR3 DNA reads TGTGCCAACTGCTTAAATCCCGCCGGTACAGATACGCAGTATTTT. Its translation: CANCLNPAGTDTQYF.

With regard to this clonotype: Since a much larger clone is just one base distant, this may be a read error. The V gene is TRBV15, the J gene TRBJ2-1; D is perhaps TRBD1 or TRBD2 (5 bases each). The CDR3 runs to 15 residues. CDR1 and CDR2 (germline): LNHNV, YYDKDF (reference sequence). The CDR3 loop is CATSRGGSGYDEQLF. DNA of the CDR3: TGTGCCACCAGCAGAGGGGGGTCAGGGTACGATGAGCAGCTCTTC.

The rearrangement joins TRBV7-9 to TRBJ2-1; the D call may be TRBD1 or TRBD2 (6 bases each). V lost 7 bases and J 8 bases, leaving 21 bases between the germline ends. The germline V gene encodes CDR1 SEHNR and CDR2 FQNEAQ (reference sequence). The CDR3 has 15 residues. Written as DNA, the CDR3 is TGTGCCAGCAACCCCTCCGGGGGCGGAAACGATGAGCAGTTCTTC. Its protein is CASNPSGGGNDEQFF.

In the case of this clonotype: This may come from a read error, since a much larger clone is one base off. No conserved phenylalanine or tryptophan is present at the end of the CDR3, so a read error is the likely explanation. J is TRBJ1-6 and V is TRBV28; D is ambiguous. This CDR3 region has 14 residues. V lost 5 bases and J 10 bases, leaving 15 bases between the germline ends. CDR1 MDHEN and CDR2 SYDVKM come from the germline V gene. The CDR3 loop is CASSGGNGYSPLHS. For the CDR3, the DNA is TGTGCCAGCAGTGGAGGCAATGGGTACTCACCCCTCCACTCT.

In this sample, this clonotype turned up many times. The chain employs TRBV4-1 and TRBJ2-3; 13 nucleotides match TRBD2. CDR1 MGHRA and CDR2 YSYEKL come from the germline V gene. Trimming removed 1 base from V and 7 bases from J; junction bases left unmatched: 11. This CDR3 region has 18 residues. Here the CDR3 DNA reads TGCGCCAGCAGCCAAGTCGGACTAGCGGGGGACGGTCGATATACGCAGTATTTT. Protein product: CASSQVGLAGDGRYTQYF.

This clonotype has a count of ten or more. V usage is TRBV4-3 and J usage is TRBJ2-2; TRBD1 is a possible D gene (6 bases). The CDR3 extends over 15 amino acids. Per germline, CDR1 LGHNA and CDR2 YSLEER. Trimming stripped 4 bases from V and 4 bases from J, with 13 bases between. CDR3 bases: TGCGCCAGCAGCCTTGGGACACGAGGCACCGGGGAGCTGTTTTTT. Translation: CASSLGTRGTGELFF.